Listed below are T cell receptor beta chains from one sample, sequenced in a study of beta chain features in type 1 diabetes. TCRdb's copy holds only in-frame clones and misses some; the assay was immunoSEQ multiplex PCR. The table records almost 350,000 clones, around 7.6% of them present only once. Material for sequencing was central memory CD4+ T cells from blood. Receptor source: a woman between 18 and 30 years old in good health. Both conserved end residues are part of each CDR3. A D gene is named only where the DNA matches it firmly. A row's size may be missing; if present it is once, few, many or a size class.

d_call: NA; j_call: TRBJ1-5; v_call: TRBV7-2; clone_size: NA; cdr3_aa: CASSLLFGEPQHF; cdr3_nt: TGTGCCAGCAGCTTATTATTCGGGGAGCCCCAGCATTTT
d_call: NA; j_call: TRBJ2-1; v_call: TRBV6-5; clone_size: many; cdr3_aa: CASSGLGSSNEQFF; cdr3_nt: TGTGCCAGCAGTGGGCTTGGCTCGAGCAATGAGCAGTTCTTC
d_call: NA; j_call: TRBJ2-1; v_call: TRBV12-2; clone_size: NA; cdr3_aa: CASRSEREGPYNEQFF; cdr3_nt: TGTGCAAGTCGCTCTGAGCGGGAGGGCCCCTACAATGAGCAGTTCTTC
d_call: NA; j_call: TRBJ2-5; v_call: TRBV10-2; clone_size: few; cdr3_aa: CASPSFSVTQYF; cdr3_nt: TGCGCCAGCCCGAGTTTTTCGGTGACCCAGTACTTC
d_call: NA; j_call: TRBJ1-2; v_call: TRBV6-1; clone_size: few; cdr3_aa: CASGHLYGYTF; cdr3_nt: TGTGCCAGCGGACACCTCTATGGCTACACCTTC
d_call: NA; j_call: TRBJ2-2; v_call: TRBV9; clone_size: few; cdr3_aa: CASSVGAEANTGELFF; cdr3_nt: TGTGCCAGCAGCGTAGGAGCGGAAGCCAACACCGGGGAGCTGTTTTTT
d_call: NA; j_call: TRBJ2-1; v_call: TRBV4-3; clone_size: many; cdr3_aa: CASSQDRAYNEQFF; cdr3_nt: TGCGCCAGCAGCCAAGATCGGGCGTACAATGAGCAGTTCTTC
d_call: TRBD1; j_call: TRBJ1-2; v_call: TRBV28; clone_size: many; cdr3_aa: CASRISQAGGGYTF; cdr3_nt: TGTGCCAGCAGGATTAGCCAAGCAGGGGGCGGCTACACCTTC
d_call: NA; j_call: TRBJ2-3; v_call: TRBV18; clone_size: few; cdr3_aa: CASSQLNTQYF; cdr3_nt: TGTGCCAGTTCACAGCTCAATACGCAGTATTTT
d_call: TRBD1; j_call: TRBJ1-2; v_call: TRBV7-8; clone_size: few; cdr3_aa: CASSTGQNYGYTF; cdr3_nt: TGTGCCAGCAGCACGGGACAGAACTATGGCTACACCTTC
d_call: NA; j_call: TRBJ2-7; v_call: TRBV6-1; clone_size: NA; cdr3_aa: CASSDNIGQNYEQYF; cdr3_nt: TGTGCCAGCAGTGACAATATAGGACAGAACTACGAGCAGTACTTC
d_call: NA; j_call: TRBJ2-4; v_call: TRBV5-4; clone_size: few; cdr3_aa: CASSLATGTENIQYF; cdr3_nt: TGTGCCAGCAGCTTGGCAACCGGGACGGAAAACATTCAGTACTTC
d_call: TRBD2; j_call: TRBJ2-7; v_call: TRBV5-1; clone_size: NA; cdr3_aa: CASSPTVSGSSEQYF; cdr3_nt: TGCGCCAGCAGCCCTACCGTTAGCGGGAGTTCCGAGCAGTACTTC
d_call: TRBD2; j_call: TRBJ2-5; v_call: TRBV7-8; clone_size: NA; cdr3_aa: CASSLSSGGGRGVETQYF; cdr3_nt: TGTGCCAGCAGCTTATCTAGCGGCGGAGGACGTGGGGTAGAGACCCAGTACTTC
d_call: NA; j_call: TRBJ2-3; v_call: TRBV11-2; clone_size: few; cdr3_aa: CASSRGDTQYF; cdr3_nt: TGTGCCAGCAGCAGGGGGGATACGCAGTATTTT
d_call: NA; j_call: TRBJ2-7; v_call: TRBV19; clone_size: few; cdr3_aa: CASSMRGADEQYF; cdr3_nt: TGTGCCAGTAGTATGCGAGGGGCGGACGAGCAGTACTTC
d_call: TRBD2; j_call: TRBJ2-3; v_call: TRBV4-2; clone_size: few; cdr3_aa: CASSQESGRFTDTQYF; cdr3_nt: TGTGCCAGCAGCCAAGAGAGCGGGAGATTCACAGATACGCAGTATTTT
d_call: TRBD1; j_call: TRBJ2-5; v_call: TRBV28; clone_size: NA; cdr3_aa: CASSLGQVRETQYF; cdr3_nt: TGTGCCAGCAGTTTAGGACAGGTCAGAGAGACCCAGTACTTC
d_call: TRBD2; j_call: TRBJ2-7; v_call: TRBV4-1; clone_size: NA; cdr3_aa: CASSLVTSGSGSYEQYF; cdr3_nt: TGCGCCAGCAGCCTGGTCACTAGCGGGAGCGGTTCCTACGAGCAGTACTTC
d_call: TRBD2; j_call: TRBJ2-5; v_call: TRBV5-6; clone_size: few; cdr3_aa: CASSLKRGETQYF; cdr3_nt: TGTGCCAGCAGCTTAAAGCGGGGGGAGACCCAGTACTTC
d_call: NA; j_call: TRBJ1-2; v_call: TRBV13; clone_size: few; cdr3_aa: CASSLDPRANYGYTF; cdr3_nt: TGTGCCAGCAGCTTAGACCCCAGAGCTAACTATGGCTACACCTTC
d_call: TRBD2; j_call: TRBJ2-5; v_call: TRBV11-2; clone_size: NA; cdr3_aa: CASLLAGGETQYF; cdr3_nt: TGTGCCAGCCTTCTAGCGGGAGGGGAGACCCAGTACTTC